The clone carrying this TCR beta chain has more than one count but fewer than ten. Its specificity is unknown. This sample stems from a study of chemoradiotherapy in HPV16-positive cancers. Points from the study as a whole: Candidate HPV-specific clones and E7-related TCR motifs grew in tumor during treatment. Better recurrence-free survival went with HPV-responsive T-cell expansion in HPV16-positive patients.

Over chemoradiotherapy, repertoires were sampled more than once. CDR3 size: 13 residues. The germline V gene has CDR1 MNHEY and CDR2 SMNVEV (reference sequence). The V gene lost 5 bases and the J gene lost 3 bases, with 10 bases spanning the gap. The table came from immunoSEQ multiplex PCR; TCRdb's copy has only in-frame clones and leaves some out. The sample carries around 12,000 clones, around 84% recorded once. The receptor's source is a human donor with HPV-associated anogenital cancer. Source: blood, taken from a patient who underwent chemoradiotherapy. The gene calls are TRBV27 and TRBJ1-2; D perhaps matches TRBD1 (5 bases). The CDR3 protein is CASSVRADYGYTF. The CDR3 DNA sequence: TGTGCCAGCAGTGTCAGGGCTGACTATGGCTACACCTTC.